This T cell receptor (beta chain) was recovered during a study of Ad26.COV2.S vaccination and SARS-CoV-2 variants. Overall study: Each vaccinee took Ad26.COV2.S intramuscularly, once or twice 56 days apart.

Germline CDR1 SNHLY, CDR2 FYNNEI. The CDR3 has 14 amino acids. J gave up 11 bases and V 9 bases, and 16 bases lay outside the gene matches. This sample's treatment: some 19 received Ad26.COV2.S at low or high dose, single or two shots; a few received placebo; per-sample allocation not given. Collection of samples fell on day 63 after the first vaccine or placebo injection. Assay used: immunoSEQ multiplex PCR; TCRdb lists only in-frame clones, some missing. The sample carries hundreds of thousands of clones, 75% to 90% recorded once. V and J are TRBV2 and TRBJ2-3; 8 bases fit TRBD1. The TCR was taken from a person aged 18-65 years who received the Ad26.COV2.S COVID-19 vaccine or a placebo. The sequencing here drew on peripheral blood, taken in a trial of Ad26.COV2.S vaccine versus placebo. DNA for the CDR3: TGTGCCAGTGCGGACAGGGTCTCTGGCGGGGAGCAGTATTTT. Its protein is CASADRVSGGEQYF. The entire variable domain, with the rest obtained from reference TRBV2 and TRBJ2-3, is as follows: EPEVTQTPSHQVTQMGQEVILRCVPISNHLYFYWYRQILGQKVEFLVSFYNNEISEKSEIFDDQFSVERPDGSNFTLKIRSTKLEDSAMYFCASADRVSGGEQYFGPGTRLTVL.